A single sample is the source of the 30 T cell receptor beta chains below, sequenced in a study of blood T cell repertoires in COVID-19. The repertoire was sequenced with immunoSEQ multiplex PCR; TCRdb's copy has only in-frame clones and lacks some. This table holds about 300,000 clones, roughly 90% found once. The sample consisted of peripheral blood. These receptors came from a man younger than 30 with active or convalescent COVID-19.

This clone has a handful of counts. The chain uses TRBV7-8 and TRBJ1-1; a possible D gene is TRBD1 (6 bases). Germline V CDR1 and CDR2: SGHVS, FQNEAQ. This CDR3 is 14 amino acids long. V was pared by 5 bases and J by 8 bases, with 18 bases between. The CDR3 protein is CASSNTGSPGEAFF. The CDR3 coding sequence is TGTGCCAGCAGCAATACAGGGAGCCCAGGAGAAGCTTTCTTT.

This clone was counted a single time. The V gene is TRBV5-6, the J gene TRBJ1-6, with D uncertain. V shed 4 bases and J shed 5 bases, with 13 bases lying between them. The CDR3 runs to 15 residues. Germline V gives CDR1 SGHDT, CDR2 YYEEEE. The CDR3 is CASSDYSGNNSPLHF. CDR3 nucleotide sequence: TGTGCCAGCAGCGACTACTCGGGGAATAATTCACCCCTCCACTTT.

The V call is TRBV10-3, the J call TRBJ1-5; the D gene is possibly TRBD1 (6 bases). Trimming removed 5 bases at V and 8 bases at J, with 16 bases between. The germline gives CDR1 ENHRY, CDR2 SYGVKD. The CDR3 loop spans 14 amino acids. The CDR3 bases are TGTGCCATCAGTCAGACAGGCACAAGGGAGCCCCAGCATTTT. Protein product: CAISQTGTREPQHF.

The rearrangement uses TRBV13 and TRBJ2-1; 7 bases fit TRBD2. V was clipped by 5 bases and J by 7 bases; unmatched bases: 8. Germline V lookup: CDR1 PRHDT, CDR2 FYEKMQ (reference sequence). The CDR3 totals 14 residues. The CDR3 here is CASSTQLAINEQFF. In nucleotides, the CDR3 is TGTGCCAGCAGCACCCAACTAGCGATAAATGAGCAGTTCTTC. The full variable domain, with the rest looked up from reference TRBV13 and TRBJ2-1, is AAGVIQSPRHLIKEKRETATLKCYPIPRHDTVYWYQQGPGQDPQFLISFYEKMQSDKGSIPDRFSAQQFSDYHSELNMSSLELGDSALYFCASSTQLAINEQFFGPGTRLTVL.

The chain is built from TRBV5-4 and TRBJ2-7; no reliable D call. Germline V CDR1 and CDR2: SGHNT, YYREEE (reference sequence). The CDR3 covers 12 residues. V lost 10 bases and J lost 0, with 11 bases in between. The CDR3 DNA reads TGTGCCTACACCATCTCCTCCTACGAGCAGTACTTC. It codes for CAYTISSYEQYF. The variable domain in full, with the rest retrieved from reference TRBV5-4 and TRBJ2-7, is ETGVTQSPTHLIKTRGQQVTLRCSSQSGHNTVSWYQQALGQGPQFIFQYYREEENGRGNFPPRFSGLQFPNYSSELNVNALELDDSALYLCAYTISSYEQYFGPGTRLTVT.

The CDR3 DNA follows: TGTGCCAGCAGTCTCCATGGACAGATAAGGAATCAGCCCCAGCATTTT. Protein: CASSLHGQIRNQPQHF. The rearrangement joins TRBV28 to TRBJ1-5; D is perhaps TRBD1 (6 bases). The V end lost 5 bases, the J end lost 4 bases, and 18 bases lay between the germline ends. The CDR3 totals 16 residues. Germline lookup yields CDR1 MDHEN and CDR2 SYDVKM.

The rearrangement joins TRBV10-2 to TRBJ2-7, with a tentative D call TRBD1 (5 bases). V was trimmed by 4 bases and J by 3 bases, leaving 13 bases between them. CDR3 length: 14 amino acids. Germline CDR1 reads WSHSY; CDR2 reads SAAADI. The CDR3 nucleotides are TGCGCCAGCAGTGTGGGGCAGGGTAACTACGAGCAGTACTTC. Encoded protein: CASSVGQGNYEQYF.

This chain connects TRBV21-1 to TRBJ1-2; the table's D call TRBD1 went unverified against the DNA. TRBV21-1 is a recognized pseudogene. CDR3 length: 14 residues. The CDR3 nucleotides read TGTGCCAGCAGCAAACAGGGTGGGAACTATGGCTACACCTTC. It codes for CASSKQGGNYGYTF.

V usage is TRBV29-1 and J usage is TRBJ1-1, with D hard to call. Trimming took 6 bases from V and 4 from J, leaving 15 bases between them. The CDR3 loop spans 13 amino acids. CDR1 is SQVTM, CDR2 ANQGSEA, per germline. The CDR3 DNA reads TGCAGCGTAGGGAGGGTCATGGGCACTGAAGCTTTCTTT. This encodes CSVGRVMGTEAFF.

This rearrangement joins TRBV4-1 to TRBJ2-1; 9 bases agree with TRBD2. The ends lost 4 bases at V and 12 bases at J; junction bases unmatched: 7. The V gene's germline CDR1 is MGHRA and CDR2 YSYEKL. The CDR3 covers 13 residues. The CDR3 loop reads CASSLVLAGLQFF. The DNA for the CDR3 is TGCGCCAGCAGCCTGGTACTAGCGGGTTTGCAGTTCTTC.

V usage is TRBV7-9 and J usage is TRBJ1-5; D unresolved. V lost 5 bases to trimming and J lost 3 bases, with 11 bases between them. Germline lookup yields CDR1 SEHNR and CDR2 FQNEAQ (reference sequence). The CDR3 length is 14 residues. The CDR3 region has the DNA TGTGCCAGCAGCCAAGCCGGTTTCAATCAGCCCCAGCATTTT. As protein: CASSQAGFNQPQHF.

The V call is TRBV4-3, the J call TRBJ2-2, with a tentative D call TRBD1 (6 bases). V was trimmed by 4 bases and J by 1 base, leaving 13 bases between them. The germline gives CDR1 LGHNA, CDR2 YSLEER. The CDR3 spans 16 residues. The CDR3 is CASSPQGNRNTGELFF. The CDR3, as DNA: TGCGCCAGCAGCCCCCAGGGGAACAGGAACACCGGGGAGCTGTTTTTT.

The genes are TRBV7-9 and TRBJ1-6; tentative D call: TRBD1 (5 bases). Trimming cost V 6 bases and J 0 bases, with 9 bases left between them. CDR3 length: 15 amino acids. In germline, CDR1 is SEHNR, CDR2 FQNEAQ (reference sequence). The CDR3 DNA reads TGTGCCAGCAGAGGGACTAGCTCCTATAATTCACCCCTCCACTTT. Translation: CASRGTSSYNSPLHF.

This clone has only a few counts. The genes are TRBV19 and TRBJ2-4, with 10 positions matching TRBD1. The V and J ends lost 1 base and 2 bases, in that order; junction bases with no gene match: 8. The CDR3 is made up of 18 amino acids. Germline loops: CDR1 LNHDA, CDR2 SQIVND (reference sequence). CDR3 region: CASSIGGDRGGTKNIQYF. CDR3 coding DNA: TGTGCCAGTAGTATAGGAGGGGACAGGGGTGGAACCAAAAACATTCAGTACTTC.

The V call is TRBV1, the J call TRBJ2-5; the table names TRBD2, a call not compared with the DNA. TRBV1 is described as a pseudogene. The CDR3 contains 19 residues. The CDR3 DNA reads TGCACCAGCAGCCAAGGCCACCGATCTAGCGGGGGGGACCAAGAGACCCAGTACTTC. Encoded protein: CTSSQGHRSSGGDQETQYF.

The chain is built from TRBV18 and TRBJ2-5; D may be TRBD2 (6 bases). Per germline, CDR1 KGHSH and CDR2 LQKENI. V was trimmed by 2 bases and J by 3 bases, leaving 10 bases between them. The CDR3 runs 14 residues. The CDR3 DNA sequence: TGTGCCAGCTCACCAGGGACTTCTAAAGAGACCCAGTACTTC. Protein: CASSPGTSKETQYF.

V is TRBV19 and J is TRBJ1-5; D might be TRBD1 (5 bases). The germline gives CDR1 LNHDA, CDR2 SQIVND (reference sequence). Trimming pared 3 bases from V and 8 bases from J, leaving 17 bases between. CDR3 length equals 15 residues. CDR3 sequence: CASSMFTGLGEPQHF. CDR3 nucleotide sequence: TGTGCCAGTAGTATGTTTACGGGCCTAGGGGAGCCCCAGCATTTT.

A single count supports this clone. The chain couples TRBV7-9 to TRBJ2-2, with a weak D call TRBD1 (6 bases). The CDR3 runs 16 residues. CDR1 SEHNR and CDR2 FQNEAQ come from the germline V gene (reference sequence). The germline V and J ends were trimmed by 4 bases and 3 bases, with 15 bases remaining between them. CDR3 sequence (DNA): TGTGCCAGCAGCTCCTCTCCGGGACACCACACCGGGGAGCTGTTTTTT. As protein: CASSSSPGHHTGELFF.

The chain links TRBV6-4 to TRBJ2-1, with TRBD2 matching 12 bases. With 6 bases clipped from V and 4 bases from J, the junction kept 7 bases outside the gene matches. Germline V gene data show CDR1 as MRHNA and CDR2 as SNTAGT. The CDR3 loop spans 16 amino acids. This CDR3 is CASSLSGTSGYNEQFF. As DNA, the CDR3 is TGTGCCAGCAGCCTTTCCGGGACTAGCGGGTACAATGAGCAGTTCTTC.

The genes are TRBV24-1 and TRBJ2-2; TRBD1 matches 7 bases. The germline V gene has CDR1 KGHDR and CDR2 SFDVKD. V was pared by 10 bases and J by 4 bases, with 5 bases of the junction left unmatched. The CDR3 totals 13 residues. CDR3 in amino acids: CATRGGGTGELFF. The CDR3 region has the DNA TGTGCCACAAGAGGGGGCGGCACCGGGGAGCTGTTTTTT.

V usage is TRBV18 and J usage is TRBJ1-5; D gene unclear. The germline V and J ends were trimmed by 3 bases and 7 bases, with 13 bases remaining between them. Germline assignment: CDR1 KGHSH and CDR2 LQKENI. This CDR3 is 14 amino acids long. CDR3 loop: CASSPVGRDQPQHF. DNA of the CDR3: TGTGCCAGCTCACCGGTAGGGAGAGACCAGCCCCAGCATTTT.

The V and J genes are TRBV7-3 and TRBJ1-6; no clear D. The CDR3 consists of 13 residues. The germline V and J ends were trimmed by 2 bases and 14 bases, with 13 bases remaining between them. From germline, CDR1 is SGHTA and CDR2 FQGTGA. CDR3 nucleotides: TGTGCCAGCAGCTTAGTCTACAGTTCGACCCTCCACTTT. It encodes CASSLVYSSTLHF.

The chain recombines TRBV7-9 with TRBJ2-1; no definite D call. The V gene's germline CDR1 is SEHNR and CDR2 FQNEAQ (reference sequence). This CDR3 comprises 15 residues. V was pared by 1 base and J by 2 bases, with 9 bases between. CDR3 residues: CASSLVQVTYNEQFF. The CDR3 DNA is TGTGCCAGCAGCTTAGTCCAGGTGACCTACAATGAGCAGTTCTTC.

For this clone: The sample has other DNA sequences that encode this CDR3 too. The chain carries TRBV12-3 or TRBV12-4 and TRBJ1-1; the D gene is possibly TRBD1 (5 bases). The CDR3 sequence is 13 residues long. The germline V and J ends were trimmed by 3 bases and 1 base, with 6 bases remaining between them. The CDR3 sequence is CASSLGPNTEAFF. CDR3 in DNA: TGTGCCAGCAGTTTGGGGCCGAACACTGAAGCTTTCTTT.

The rearrangement uses TRBV18 and TRBJ1-6; D remains unclear. The CDR3 covers 16 residues. The germline V gene encodes CDR1 KGHSH and CDR2 LQKENI. Trimming pared 4 bases from V and 3 bases from J, leaving 13 bases between. The CDR3: CASSLLQVDYNSPLHF. CDR3 nucleotide sequence: TGTGCCAGCTCACTCCTCCAGGTTGACTATAATTCACCCCTCCACTTT.

The chain is built from TRBV3-1 (or the pseudogene TRBV3-2) and TRBJ2-2; D ambiguous. CDR3 size: 15 residues. Trimming pared 0 bases from V and 1 base from J, leaving 6 bases between. Germline assignment: CDR1 LGHDT and CDR2 YNNKEL (reference sequence). This chain's CDR3 is CASSQDPLNTGELFF. In DNA, the CDR3 is TGTGCCAGCAGCCAAGATCCGTTGAACACCGGGGAGCTGTTTTTT.

The chain is built from TRBV5-1 and TRBJ2-3, with 10 positions matching TRBD2. The CDR3 consists of 17 residues. The ends lost 4 bases at V and 5 bases at J; junction bases unmatched: 13. Germline V gene sequence: CDR1 SGHRS, CDR2 YFSETQ. The CDR3 sequence: CASSPFTSGEGKDTQYF. In nucleotides, the CDR3 is TGCGCCAGCAGCCCCTTTACTAGCGGGGAGGGAAAAGATACGCAGTATTTT.

On this clone: Other DNA sequences from this sample encode an identical CDR3 as well. This chain joins TRBV5-1 and TRBJ1-1, with D possibly TRBD1 on 5 matching bases. CDR3 size: 15 residues. Germline CDR1 is SGHRS and CDR2 is YFSETQ. With 1 base removed from V and 2 bases from J, the gap between germline ends came to 12 bases. The CDR3: CASSLYTGANTEAFF. The CDR3 bases are TGCGCCAGCAGCTTGTATACAGGAGCTAACACTGAAGCTTTCTTT.

The chain carries TRBV11-2 and TRBJ2-7, with 8 bases lining up with TRBD1. Losses at the gene ends were 5 bases for V and 2 bases for J; bases not matched to a gene: 8. CDR3 length: 15 amino acids. Per germline, CDR1 SGHAT and CDR2 FQNNGV. In DNA, the CDR3 is TGTGCCAGCAGCAAAACGCAGGGGGCTACCTACGAGCAGTACTTC. Amino acids: CASSKTQGATYEQYF.

As concerns this clone: Other DNA sequences in this specimen translate into the identical CDR3. This chain uses TRBV7-2 with TRBJ2-1, with TRBD2 matching 13 bases. V lost 5 bases, J lost 5 bases, and 3 bases stayed unmatched. This CDR3 is 15 amino acids long. The V gene's germline CDR1 is SGHTA and CDR2 FQGNSA. CDR3 region: CASSPGLAGNNEQFF. The DNA for the CDR3 is TGTGCCAGCAGCCCGGGACTAGCGGGAAACAATGAGCAGTTCTTC.